The entry below describes one T cell receptor beta chain. This sample is drawn from a study of T cell changes during pregnancy in multiple sclerosis. Sequenced by immunoSEQ multiplex PCR; TCRdb stores in-frame clones only, minus some. The repertoire holds more than 75,000 clones, with about 93% as singletons. The TCR was taken from a female donor with multiple sclerosis, enrolled in a pregnancy study. Sequenced material: peripheral blood, taken in the first trimester of pregnancy.

This chain's CDR3 is CSALGDTQYF. The DNA for the CDR3 is TGCAGTGCCCTCGGAGATACGCAGTATTTT. The rearrangement joins TRBV20-1 to TRBJ2-3; D is undetermined. The CDR3 extends over 10 amino acids. V lost 6 bases, J lost 5 bases, and 6 bases lay in between. The germline V gene encodes CDR1 DFQATT and CDR2 SNEGSKA (reference sequence).